The 23 T cell receptor beta chains reported below all come from one sample, sequenced in a study of preoperative IRX-2 immunotherapy in early breast cancer. Generated by immunoSEQ multiplex PCR, the TCRdb table keeps only in-frame clones and is missing some. The sample shows around 24,000 clones, 75% of them seen only once. The treatment: preoperative locoregional IRX-2 cytokine immunotherapy. Sequencing used lymph node tissue, obtained after IRX-2 immunotherapy. Every receptor here comes from a human donor with breast cancer.

The chain is built from TRBV7-1 and TRBJ1-1, with 7 nucleotides matching TRBD1. TRBV7-1 is assigned to the ORF class and has an uncertain function. J gave up 3 bases and V 5 bases, and 6 bases lay outside the gene matches. This CDR3 is built from 14 residues. CDR3 coding DNA: TGTGCCAGCAGCGCGAAGGGGGCGCACACTGAAGCTTTCTTT. Protein: CASSAKGAHTEAFF.

The chain carries TRBV19 and TRBJ1-2, with TRBD1 matching 8 bases. The J segment lost 4 bases and the V segment lost 7 bases, leaving 8 bases of the junction unmatched. Germline CDR1 and CDR2: LNHDA and SQIVND (reference sequence). CDR3 length: 14 amino acids. The DNA of the CDR3 is TGTGCCAGTATCGGGCAGGGACAGGCCTATGGCTACACCTTC. Translating gives CASIGQGQAYGYTF.

The count of this clone is one. This chain joins TRBV29-1 and TRBJ1-2; 12 bases are a match to TRBD1. Germline V lookup: CDR1 SQVTM, CDR2 ANQGSEA. V shed 7 bases, J shed 4 bases, and the junction held 10 bases outside the gene matches. The CDR3 runs 15 residues. The CDR3 loop is CSAAGTGGASYGYTF. CDR3 nucleotides: TGCAGCGCAGCCGGGACAGGGGGCGCGTCCTATGGCTACACCTTC. The complete variable domain, with remaining parts taken from reference TRBV29-1 and TRBJ1-2, reads SAVISQKPSRDICQRGTSLTIQCQVDSQVTMMFWYRQQPGQSLTLIATANQGSEATYESGFVIDKFPISRPNLTFSTLTVSNMSPEDSSIYLCSAAGTGGASYGYTFGSGTRLTVV.

The rearrangement uses TRBV11-3 and TRBJ2-1, with 11 bases that match TRBD2. The length of the CDR3 is 15 residues. V was clipped by 4 bases and J by 4 bases; unmatched bases: 3. Germline values: CDR1 SGHNT, CDR2 YENEEA. This CDR3 is CASSSGLAAYNEQFF. The DNA for the CDR3 is TGTGCCAGCAGCTCGGGACTAGCGGCATACAATGAGCAGTTCTTC.

The chain has TRBV19 and TRBJ2-1; 7 bases match TRBD2. Germline V gives CDR1 LNHDA, CDR2 SQIVND (reference sequence). The CDR3 runs to 15 residues. V trimming: 7 bases; J trimming: 0 bases; junction bases outside the gene matches: 6. The CDR3 DNA follows: TGTGCCAGTAACTTCGGGACTACCTCCTACAATGAGCAGTTCTTC. It is translated as CASNFGTTSYNEQFF.

This chain links TRBV6-8 with TRBJ1-1, with D unresolved. CDR3 length: 16 amino acids. From germline, CDR1 is MNHGY and CDR2 SAAAGT. V shed 6 bases and J shed 5 bases, with 22 bases lying between them. The CDR3 spells CASSEGRQLLGTEAFF. In DNA form, the CDR3 reads TGTGCCAGCAGCGAAGGGCGTCAGTTATTGGGGACTGAAGCTTTCTTT.

The V call is TRBV7-6, the J call TRBJ2-2; 7 nucleotides line up with TRBD1. The V and J ends lost 6 bases and 1 base, in that order; junction bases with no gene match: 8. Germline CDR1 and CDR2: SGHVS and FNYEAQ. This CDR3 comprises 16 residues. The CDR3 bases are TGTGCCAGCAGGAAAACCGGGACAGAGAACACCGGGGAGCTGTTTTTT. Its translation: CASRKTGTENTGELFF.

The V and J genes are TRBV6-8 and TRBJ2-7; 7 nucleotides match TRBD1. This CDR3 has 15 residues. Germline values: CDR1 MNHGY, CDR2 SAAAGT. J was trimmed by 2 bases and V by 0 bases; bases with no gene match: 4. CDR3 amino acids: CASSYSRDSTYEQYF. The CDR3 nucleotides read TGTGCCAGCAGTTACTCCCGGGACAGCACCTACGAGCAGTACTTC.

This clone appeared once. The chain is built from TRBV11-3 and TRBJ2-5; D not certain. CDR1 SGHNT and CDR2 YENEEA come from the germline V gene. Trimming pared 6 bases from V and 5 bases from J, leaving 16 bases between. This CDR3 region has 14 residues. CDR3 DNA: TGTGCCAGCAGTAGGGCCTCCAGTTGGGAGACCCAGTACTTC. Translation: CASSRASSWETQYF.

Only a few counts were recorded for this clone. The chain carries TRBV10-3 and TRBJ1-1, with D possibly being TRBD1 (5 bases). Germline CDR1 reads ENHRY; CDR2 reads SYGVKD. The V end lost 0 bases, the J end lost 12 bases, and 11 bases lay between the germline ends. The CDR3 is 12 residues long. The CDR3 bases are TGTGCCATCAGTGAGTCGGAGGGGATATCTTTCTTT. Translating it yields CAISESEGISFF.

The J gene is TRBJ2-2, the V gene TRBV19, with TRBD1 matching 9 bases. The CDR3 has 16 residues. V dropped 3 bases and J dropped 3; count of bases not matched to a gene: 5. CDR1 and CDR2 (germline): LNHDA, SQIVND (reference sequence). For the CDR3, the DNA is TGTGCCAGTAGTATGTATTGGACAGGGGACACCGGGGAGCTGTTTTTT. This gives the protein CASSMYWTGDTGELFF.

This clone was seen only a few times. The chain has TRBV6-8 and TRBJ2-2; D is unclear. The CDR3 loop spans 13 amino acids. V lost 0 bases and J lost 1, with 0 bases in between. The germline gives CDR1 MNHGY, CDR2 SAAAGT. For the CDR3, the DNA is TGTGCCAGCAGTTACTCGAACACCGGGGAGCTGTTTTTT. This gives the protein CASSYSNTGELFF.

This sequence joins TRBV11-3 and TRBJ1-1; D is possibly TRBD1 (6 bases). Trimming removed 5 bases from V and 0 bases from J, with 10 bases in between. Germline V lookup: CDR1 SGHNT, CDR2 YENEEA. This CDR3 spans 14 amino acids. The CDR3 reads CASSQGDMNTEAFF. CDR3 sequence (DNA): TGTGCCAGCAGCCAAGGGGACATGAACACTGAAGCTTTCTTT.

The CDR3 region has the DNA TGCGCCAGCAGTGAGTCGGCGGCGGGAGCTTGGGATGAGCAGTTCTTC. Amino acids: CASSESAAGAWDEQFF. This rearrangement joins TRBV10-1 to TRBJ2-1; 7 positions agree with TRBD2. V trimming: 0 bases; J trimming: 8 bases; junction bases outside the gene matches: 10. The CDR3 has 16 residues. In germline, CDR1 is WNHNN, CDR2 SYGVQD (reference sequence).

This clone was detected only once. The CDR3 nucleotides read TGTGCCAGCAGTTACGGGTTTGAGACCCAGTACTTC. Its protein is CASSYGFETQYF. J is TRBJ2-5 and V is TRBV6-8; no clear D gene. Trimming took 2 bases from V and 5 from J, leaving 6 bases between them. Germline V gene data show CDR1 as MNHGY and CDR2 as SAAAGT. The CDR3 covers 12 residues.

This sequence joins TRBV10-2 and TRBJ2-1; maybe TRBD1 (6 bases). The V end was cut by 3 bases, the J end by 6 bases, with 15 bases between. The CDR3 is 15 amino acids. Germline assignment: CDR1 WSHSY and CDR2 SAAADI. Here the CDR3 DNA reads TGCGCCAGCAGTGAACCCAGGGGAAATCTCAATGAGCAGTTCTTC. Its protein product is CASSEPRGNLNEQFF.

The rearrangement joins TRBV11-3 to TRBJ1-5; TRBD1 matches 8 bases. The V and J ends lost 2 bases and 6 bases, in that order; junction bases with no gene match: 9. The CDR3 runs to 16 residues. Germline-derived CDR1 and CDR2 are SGHNT and YENEEA. The CDR3 reads CASSLHPDRVGQPQHF. CDR3 DNA: TGTGCCAGCAGCTTACATCCGGACAGGGTAGGTCAGCCCCAGCATTTT.

This clone was counted only a few times. The chain combines TRBV5-1 with TRBJ2-5; 13 nucleotides match TRBD2. CDR1 is SGHRS and CDR2 is YFSETQ in the germline V gene. The CDR3 runs to 16 residues. Losses at the gene ends were 0 bases for V and 5 bases for J; bases not matched to a gene: 4. The CDR3 protein is CASSLEGTSGMETQYF. The CDR3 coding sequence is TGCGCCAGCAGCTTGGAGGGGACTAGCGGGATGGAGACCCAGTACTTC.

This sequence joins TRBV7-6 and TRBJ2-5; perhaps TRBD1 as D (6 bases). V lost 3 bases to trimming and J lost 4 bases, with 15 bases between them. This CDR3 region has 15 residues. Germline assignment: CDR1 SGHVS and CDR2 FNYEAQ. CDR3 bases: TGTGCCAGCAGCTTGGCCTGGGGGCGCGGAGAGACCCAGTACTTC. It codes for CASSLAWGRGETQYF.

The chain recombines TRBV15 with TRBJ2-5, with 8 bases lining up with TRBD2. The V gene's germline CDR1 is LNHNV and CDR2 YYDKDF (reference sequence). This CDR3 is 16 amino acids long. The junction had 10 bases not matched to a gene; V was cut back by 0 bases and J by 7 bases. CDR3 in DNA: TGTGCCACCAGCAGAGATCAGGGACTAGTGGTAGTGACCCAGTACTTC. It encodes CATSRDQGLVVVTQYF.

The chain couples TRBV5-8 to TRBJ2-4, with 9 bases lining up with TRBD2. With V trimmed by 4 bases and J by 7 bases, 3 bases remained unmatched. The CDR3 spans 13 residues. The germline CDR1 and CDR2 sequences are SGHTS and YDEGEE. The CDR3 nucleotides read TGTGCCAGCAGCGCCGGACTAGCGAACATTCAGTACTTC. Translation gives CASSAGLANIQYF.

This clone appeared once. The chain employs TRBV19 and TRBJ2-1; D is unclear. CDR1 and CDR2 from the germline V gene are LNHDA and SQIVND (reference sequence). The CDR3 is 15 residues long. The ends were cut back, 5 bases at V and 4 bases at J, with 15 bases in the middle. This chain's CDR3 is CASSPRTGSYNEQFF. CDR3 sequence (DNA): TGTGCCAGTAGTCCCCGGACGGGTTCTTACAATGAGCAGTTCTTC.

The chain's CDR3 is CASSFLRGSGNTIYF. In DNA, the CDR3 is TGTGCCAGCAGTTTTCTGAGGGGCTCTGGAAACACCATATATTTT. This rearrangement joins TRBV28 to TRBJ1-3; a possible D gene is TRBD1 (5 bases). Germline loops: CDR1 MDHEN, CDR2 SYDVKM. CDR3 size: 15 residues. Trimming took off 3 bases at V and 0 bases at J, with 9 bases between the two ends.